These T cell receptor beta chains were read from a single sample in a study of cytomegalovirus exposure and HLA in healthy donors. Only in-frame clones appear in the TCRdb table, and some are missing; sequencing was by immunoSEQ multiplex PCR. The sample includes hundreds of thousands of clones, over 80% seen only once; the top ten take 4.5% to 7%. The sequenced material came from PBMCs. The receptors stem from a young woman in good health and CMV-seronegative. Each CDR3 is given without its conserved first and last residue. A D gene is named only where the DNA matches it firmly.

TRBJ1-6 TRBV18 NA ASSQGGPDNSPLH
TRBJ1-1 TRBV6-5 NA ASSYIQGSAEAF
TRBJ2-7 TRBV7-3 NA ASSLGRSYEQY
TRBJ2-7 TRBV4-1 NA ASSQGQDYEQY
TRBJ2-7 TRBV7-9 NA ASCLTPQNEQY
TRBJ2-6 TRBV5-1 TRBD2 ASSSPGGGANVLT
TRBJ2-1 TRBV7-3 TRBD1 ASSRAGTVDNEQF
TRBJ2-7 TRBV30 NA AWKGGRWEQY
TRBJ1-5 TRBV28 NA ASSLRGPKPQH
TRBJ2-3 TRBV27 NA ASSRAATDTQY
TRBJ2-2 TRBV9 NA ASSPPAGELF
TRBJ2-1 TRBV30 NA AWRHPPPSSYNEQF
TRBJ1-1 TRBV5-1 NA ASSTGAFTEAF
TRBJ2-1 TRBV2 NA ASSADRWTPEQF
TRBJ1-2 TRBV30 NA AWGVLGARVSGYT
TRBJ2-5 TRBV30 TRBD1 AWSRQGYQGTQY
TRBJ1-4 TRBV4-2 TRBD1 ASSPRTGINEKLF
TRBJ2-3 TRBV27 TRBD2 ASSLGAGGSSSTDTQY
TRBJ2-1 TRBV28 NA ASSRTEYNEQF
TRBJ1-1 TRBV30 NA AWSVLGNTEAF
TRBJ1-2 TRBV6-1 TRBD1 ASSEAQDRGQDYGYT
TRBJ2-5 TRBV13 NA ASSLGPDQETQY
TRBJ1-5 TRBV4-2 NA ASSQDRNQPQH
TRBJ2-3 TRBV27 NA ASTLTDTQY